The sequence of this T cell receptor beta chain was determined in a study of shared clonotypes between healthy human individuals (dated by TCRdb to the early 2020s). General notes on the study: The cohort included a few men and a couple of women between 18 and 49 years of age. For each donor, CD4 naive and CD4 memory were each given three plates, CD8 naive was given two plates, and CD8 memory was given one plate. The study deeply sequenced blood TCR repertoires of about 5 healthy adults to estimate repertoire size and the extent of clonotype sharing between individuals. To increase sequencing depth and limit assay-specific biases, different laboratories used diverse techniques to prepare libraries and sequence TCR repertoires. Leukapheresis yielded between about 0.85 and 10 billion PBMCs per donor.

Details on this clone: Its antigen remains undetermined. This may be a read error, as it is one base from a much larger clone.

Reading the germline V gene gives CDR1 SGHVS and CDR2 FQNEAQ. From cysteine to phenylalanine, the CDR3 is 14 amino acids long. Only the CDR3 DNA is retained, 42 bases long and in frame from the first base. Healthy HIV-negative adults with no recently reported acute infections or vaccinations were included as donors. Every donor was a Caucasian adult residing in Nashville, Tennessee, USA. CD4+ T cells were enriched by magnetic negative selection; naive cells were then positively selected on CD45RA, and the negative fraction formed the memory subset. Blood was obtained by leukapheresis, after which PBMCs were separated by Ficoll-Histopaque density gradient centrifugation and cryopreserved in liquid nitrogen vapor phase. Analytical flow cytometry was used to check the purity and quantity of every magnetically sorted T cell population. Genomic DNA was isolated from each sorted fraction and quantified by UV absorbance on a Nanodrop 2000c.

Using the deep immunoSEQ assay, multiplex PCR amplified TCR CDR3 regions from genomic DNA. Extracted genomic DNA from each cell subset was distributed evenly across all wells of several immunoSEQ 96-well plates, and each plate was treated as a replicate. For sorted subsets, 150 to 200 ng genomic DNA, equal to approximately 30,000 T cell genomes, was loaded into each replicate PCR. The purified libraries were quantified using a Qubit 3.0 fluorometer, sized with a Bioanalyzer 2100, and then quantified again using the KAPA Library Quantification kit. Every immunoSEQ 96-well plate was sequenced on a dedicated single-read 150-cycle Illumina NextSeq 550 flow cell. Regarding the original processing steps: The immunoSEQ output contained only junctional sequences without quality scores, so filtering could not match that applied to full-length reads. Sequences were annotated with PyIR, a Python wrapper for IgBLAST v1.9, using IMGT germline references to assign V/J genes and CDR3. Reads were filtered out if the reads had weak V/J assignments (E-value above 1e-6), no CDR3, stop codons, out-of-frame junctions, or ambiguous translated residues. V3J clonotypes were defined as sequences sharing an identical inferred V gene, J gene, and CDR3 amino acid sequence. Percentage overlap between repertoires was computed as shared unique clonotypes divided by the size of the smaller repertoire. Repertoire richness was assessed with RTK rarefaction, the Chao1 estimator, and Recon v2.1 estimates of unobserved clonotypes. Generation probabilities for all TCRbeta clonotypes obtained by the gDNA method from a handful of donors were computed using OLGA. TCRdb carries this immuneACCESS record with in-frame sequences only. Its versions omit some clonotypes, under half of them owing to an unresolved V gene in the studies checked, with the rest unexplained. The DNA was the basis for D and trimming; V, J and clone size are from that table. Within this sample are approximately 1.1 million clones, with approximately 80% of them counted one time only. The ten largest clones represent approximately 0.5% of the sample.

What the work shows at the level of the full study, not this receptor alone: Sampling was restricted to blood, and TCR repertoires in tissues likely differ from the TCR repertoires found in blood. Because the study included a small number of donors, the genetic and exposure-history diversity represented was limited. Compared with non-shared clonotypes, clonotypes shared by all four sorted-subset donors had higher generation probabilities. Pairwise subsampling led to the expectation that sequencing depth would affect the degree of clonotype sharing among donors. Approximately 5% of naive CD4, more than 3% of naive CD8, roughly 2.4% of memory CD4, and less than 0.45% of memory CD8 clonotypes were shared across several donors. Incomplete sequencing was indicated by rarefaction of sorted-subset datasets, despite the large sequencing depth. Larger estimated clonotype richness was generally found for naive subsets than for memory subsets.

The sequence links TRBV7-8 to TRBJ1-5; confidence is insufficient to name the D gene. Sequenced sample: memory CD4+ T cells from PBMCs. This specimen's cell subset or site label, interpreted: CD45RA-negative fraction. This receptor was taken from a young man in good health. Some clones in this sample may be carry-over from other donors' samples. In nucleotide form, the sequence is TGTGTCAGCAGCTCCCGGACTGTGAATCAGCCCCAGCATTTT. Its product reads: CVSSSRTVNQPQHF.